The entry that follows covers one TCR beta chain sequence. Its target is not known. The CDR3 is 16 amino acids. J lost 1 base, V lost 10 bases, and 15 bases had no gene match. Germline V gene sequence: CDR1 SNHLY, CDR2 FYNNEI. The data were obtained in a study of blood T cells in healthy people across ages. The wider study: When template switching was applied, about one barcoded beta molecule was captured per two T cells. General study results and limits: Long-lived donors had more naive CD4+ cells and higher diversity than aged donors.

With a J-beta primer mix and a sample-barcoded 5' primer, a second PCR ran about 7 to 11 cycles. Every sample returned 3 million or more CDR3-containing paired-end reads. Each CDR3 protein is one row after TCRdb ran MiXCR on the 5' RACE reads. The sample carries 550,000 to 750,000 distinct CDR3 sequences, 21% recorded once. Every donor gave about 9 milliliters of peripheral blood. The receptor was isolated from a man between 70 and 80 years old in good health. The chain combines TRBV2 with TRBJ2-5; 7 nucleotides agree with TRBD1. The sample was blood. The CDR3 DNA reads as TGTGCCAACAGAGAACAGGGGCGTGGATTCCAAGAGACCCAGTACTTC. This codes for CANREQGRGFQETQYF.